This T cell receptor (beta chain) was recovered during a study of blood T cells in healthy people across ages. A second PCR, run for roughly 6 to 11 cycles, used a sample-barcoded 5' primer plus a J-beta primer mix. Every molecule of cDNA carried a tag from a template-switch adaptor with 12 random nucleotides. Sequencing recovered at least 2.5 million CDR3-containing paired-end reads from each sample. TCRdb called the 5' RACE reads again in MiXCR, with one record for every CDR3 protein. This table has some 710,000 distinct CDR3 sequences, around half appearing once. There were healthy Caucasian individuals from Russia, aged 6 to 90, serving as donors. Donors each provided around 9 milliliters of peripheral blood. Concerning this clonotype itself: One junction end does not reproduce the germline sequence, and a read error may be involved.

The CDR3 has 11 residues. The germline V gene has CDR1 GTSNPN and CDR2 SVGIG (reference sequence). Sequenced sample: blood. This TCR derives from an older man in good health. The chain has TRBV30 and TRBJ2-3, with a weak D call TRBD2 (5 bases). The CDR3 spells CAGSVPGTQYF. In DNA, the CDR3 is TGTGCCGGGAGTGTACCCGGTACGCAGTATTTT.